These 31 T cell receptor beta chains came from one sample sequenced in a study of graft-versus-host responses after intestinal transplantation listed by TCRdb under 2021. These receptors are not linked to any known antigen. The sample's time point label is to be understood as: cells obtained before transplantation from donor or recipient. Library creation used the immunoSEQ multiplex PCR assay. In TCRdb, the immuneACCESS table is reduced to in-frame sequences with V and J assigned. These tables do not hold every clone; where another copy was compared, an unresolved V gene accounts for under half, and the others remain unexplained. This sample holds some 150,000 clones; around 90% were observed only once. Of the sample, 0.19% falls within the top ten clones. The specimen comprised unstimulated CD4+ T cells sorted from spleen or lymph node cells, sampled before intestinal transplant. These receptors all stem from a human donor who received an intestinal transplant.

The chain combines TRBV27 with TRBJ1-2, with unresolved D. Looked up from germline, CDR1 is MNHEY and CDR2 is SMNVEV (reference sequence). The V and J ends lost 0 bases and 3 bases respectively, with 11 bases between them. This CDR3 comprises 15 residues. CDR3 DNA: TGTGCCAGCAGTTTATCGCAGCAGGAGTACTATGGCTACACCTTC. The encoded protein is CASSLSQQEYYGYTF.

This chain connects TRBV9 to TRBJ2-1; maybe TRBD1 (5 bases). The CDR3 has 16 residues. Trimming took 4 bases from V and 1 from J, leaving 15 bases between them. Germline values: CDR1 SGDLS, CDR2 YYNGEE. CDR3 sequence reads: CASSPQGLGSYNEQFF. CDR3 bases: TGTGCCAGCAGCCCGCAGGGTCTAGGTTCCTACAATGAGCAGTTCTTC.

V and J are TRBV10-1 and TRBJ2-2, with TRBD1 identical over 7 bases. The CDR3 consists of 14 residues. V shed 4 bases and J 5 bases; nucleotides not matched to a gene: 4. The germline V gene has CDR1 WNHNN and CDR2 SYGVQD (reference sequence). The CDR3 sequence is CASSVYRGTGELFF. The DNA for the CDR3 is TGCGCCAGCAGTGTTTACAGGGGAACCGGGGAGCTGTTTTTT.

The chain links TRBV10-2 to TRBJ2-5; D may correspond to TRBD1 or TRBD2 (5 bases each). V dropped 0 bases and J dropped 0 bases, with 29 bases sitting between them. The CDR3 runs 22 residues. Germline-derived CDR1 and CDR2 are WSHSY and SAAADI. The CDR3 coding sequence is TGCGCCAGCAGTGAGTCCCCGTCAGGGAGACTTCTAGATAGAGCCTACCAAGAGACCCAGTACTTC. Its protein product is CASSESPSGRLLDRAYQETQYF.

The gene calls are TRBV9 and TRBJ2-5; D perhaps matches TRBD2 (6 bases). The CDR3 sequence is 15 residues long. CDR1 is SGDLS, CDR2 YYNGEE, per germline. The V end lost 0 bases, the J end lost 1 base, and 10 bases lay between the germline ends. The CDR3 is CASSVAGRTQETQYF. The CDR3 DNA reads as TGTGCCAGCAGCGTAGCGGGGAGGACCCAAGAGACCCAGTACTTC.

This chain connects TRBV6-1 to TRBJ1-2; D is unclear. V was trimmed by 5 bases and J by 4 bases, leaving 17 bases between them. Germline V gene sequence: CDR1 MNHNS, CDR2 SASEGT. The CDR3 consists of 15 residues. This CDR3 is CASSRPGLFFYGYTF. In DNA, the CDR3 is TGTGCCAGCAGTCGTCCGGGCCTGTTTTTCTATGGCTACACCTTC.

The V and J genes are TRBV6-1 and TRBJ1-1, with 7 bases aligning to TRBD1. This CDR3 has 16 residues. The V gene end was trimmed by 1 base and the J gene end by 0 bases; junction bases not matched to a gene: 5. Germline assignment: CDR1 MNHNS and CDR2 SASEGT. In DNA, the CDR3 is TGTGCCAGCAGTGAAGACAGGGGCTTAATGAACACTGAAGCTTTCTTT. Encoded protein: CASSEDRGLMNTEAFF.

Comments on this clone: A junction end diverges from the germline sequence, so it may reflect a read error. V gene TRBV9 combines with J gene TRBJ2-2, with a possible D match to TRBD2 (5 bases). The CDR3 is 13 residues long. From germline, CDR1 is SGDLS and CDR2 YYNGEE. CDR3 residues: CANSVGGTGELFF. As DNA, the CDR3 is TGTGCCAACAGCGTAGGAGGCACCGGGGAGCTGTTTTTT.

This clone came up a few times. The same CDR3 also results from other DNA sequences found in this sample. V is TRBV25-1 and J is TRBJ1-1, with a weak D call TRBD1 (5 bases). Germline loops: CDR1 MGHDK, CDR2 SYGVNS. Trimming left V 2 bases short and J 5 bases short, with 9 bases between. The CDR3 loop spans 13 amino acids. CDR3 in amino acids: CASSEGGRTEAFF. For the CDR3, the DNA is TGTGCCAGCAGTGAAGGGGGGAGGACTGAAGCTTTCTTT. Drawing the rest from reference TRBV25-1 and TRBJ1-1, the complete variable domain is EADIYQTPRYLVIGTGKKITLECSQTMGHDKMYWYQQDPGMELHLIHYSYGVNSTEKGDLSSESTVSRIRTEHFPLTLESARPSHTSQYLCASSEGGRTEAFFGQGTRLTVV.

The V and J genes are TRBV9 and TRBJ2-1; D is unresolved. Germline V gene sequence: CDR1 SGDLS, CDR2 YYNGEE. V lost 0 bases to trimming and J lost 6 bases, with 7 bases between them. There are 13 residues in the CDR3. CDR3 sequence: CASSVGNGNEQFF. In nucleotides, the CDR3 is TGTGCCAGCAGCGTAGGGAACGGCAATGAGCAGTTCTTC.

The chain has TRBV2 and TRBJ2-2; D remains unclear. The CDR3 runs 13 residues. V lost 5 bases and J 3 bases, leaving 7 bases between the germline ends. The germline gives CDR1 SNHLY, CDR2 FYNNEI. In DNA form, the CDR3 reads TGTGCCAGCAGTACGCCCTACACCGGGGAGCTGTTTTTT. Its translation is CASSTPYTGELFF.

The V and J genes are TRBV20-1 and TRBJ2-3; D gene uncertain. The CDR3 runs to 11 residues. The germline V gene encodes CDR1 DFQATT and CDR2 SNEGSKA (reference sequence). The V gene lost 4 bases and the J gene lost 5 bases, with 7 bases spanning the gap. The CDR3 sequence is CSATSQDTQYF. The DNA for the CDR3 is TGCAGTGCTACCTCCCAAGATACGCAGTATTTT.

V usage is TRBV2 and J usage is TRBJ1-5; 8 bases map to TRBD1. This CDR3 comprises 16 residues. Germline V lookup: CDR1 SNHLY, CDR2 FYNNEI. Trimming took 0 bases from V and 9 from J; bases not matched to a gene: 10. Here the CDR3 DNA reads TGTGCCAGCAGTGAAGCACAGACAGGGGCTGGAAGGCCCCAGCATTTT. Encoded protein: CASSEAQTGAGRPQHF.

The genes are TRBV28 and TRBJ1-4; D is unresolved. Germline CDR1 is MDHEN and CDR2 is SYDVKM. This CDR3 region has 13 residues. V was pared by 6 bases and J by 3 bases, with 8 bases between. The CDR3 loop is CASRPDPNEKLFF. In DNA form, the CDR3 reads TGTGCCAGCAGGCCCGATCCTAATGAAAAACTGTTTTTT.

The V and J genes are TRBV6-6 and TRBJ1-5; 8 bases are shared with TRBD1. The V and J ends lost 7 bases and 2 bases, in that order; junction bases with no gene match: 1. The germline gives CDR1 MNHNY, CDR2 SVGAGI (reference sequence). There are 13 residues in the CDR3. The CDR3 is CASKDRGNQPQHF. DNA for the CDR3: TGTGCCAGCAAGGACAGGGGCAATCAGCCCCAGCATTTT.

This chain links TRBV4-2 with TRBJ1-4, with D tentatively TRBD1 (5 bases). This CDR3 has 19 residues. The germline gives CDR1 LGHNA, CDR2 YNFKEQ. V was clipped by 0 bases and J by 6 bases, with 23 bases between them. The CDR3 here is CASSQDLNFGASSDEKLFF. The CDR3 nucleotides are TGTGCCAGCAGCCAAGATCTTAATTTTGGGGCCTCGTCGGATGAAAAACTGTTTTTT.

This clone was seen only a few times. This chain links TRBV2 with TRBJ2-5; TRBD2 matches 10 bases. The CDR3 sequence is 14 residues long. Per the germline V gene, CDR1 is SNHLY and CDR2 is FYNNEI. Unmatched junction bases numbered 3, after V lost 5 bases and J lost 3 bases. CDR3 protein: CASSRGLAEETQYF. The CDR3 DNA sequence: TGTGCCAGCAGTCGCGGACTAGCGGAAGAGACCCAGTACTTC.

The chain carries TRBV15 and TRBJ1-3; unclear D gene. The CDR3 runs 18 residues. Germline CDR1 and CDR2: LNHNV and YYDKDF (reference sequence). Trimming stripped 2 bases from V and 0 bases from J, with 17 bases between. This CDR3 reads CATSRRLIEQLSGNTIYF. CDR3 nucleotide sequence: TGTGCCACCAGCAGACGACTAATCGAACAACTCTCTGGAAACACCATATATTTT.

This clone was picked up one time. The chain is built from TRBV12-5 and TRBJ2-1, with TRBD2 matching 12 bases. Unmatched junction bases numbered 5, after V lost 2 bases and J lost 0 bases. The CDR3 runs to 18 residues. Germline CDR1 reads LGHNT; CDR2 reads FRNRAP. The CDR3 region has the DNA TGTGCTAGTGGTTTGATTGGACTAGCGGGAAGCTCCTACAATGAGCAGTTCTTC. Translation: CASGLIGLAGSSYNEQFF.

On this clone: One end of the junction does not line up with germline, which may come from a read error. At the DNA level, this CDR3 is encoded by other sequences in the same sample as well. This chain uses TRBV18 with TRBJ2-7; tentatively, D is TRBD1 (5 bases). The germline CDR1 and CDR2 sequences are KGHSH and LQKENI. This CDR3 contains 14 residues. The CDR3 nucleotides read TGCGCCAGCTCACGCCCCCCCAGGGTCTACGAGCAGTACTTC. Amino acids: CASSRPPRVYEQYF. The entire variable domain, with the rest obtained from reference TRBV18 and TRBJ2-7, is as follows: NAGVMQNPRHLVRRRGQEARLRCSPMKGHSHVYWYRQLPEEGLKFMVYLQKENIIDESGMPKERFSAEFPKEGPSILRIQQVVRGDSAAYFCASSRPPRVYEQYFGPGTRLTVT.

The V call is TRBV6-1, the J call TRBJ1-1; D ambiguous. The CDR3 loop spans 13 amino acids. V gave up 6 bases and J gave up 0 bases, with 8 bases separating them. Germline CDR1 MNHNS, CDR2 SASEGT. Here the CDR3 reads CASSRTLNTEAFF. CDR3 coding DNA: TGTGCCAGCAGCCGCACTTTGAACACTGAAGCTTTCTTT.

V usage is TRBV6-5 and J usage is TRBJ2-3; 7 nucleotides align to TRBD1. The CDR3 length is 15 residues. Losses at the gene ends were 2 bases for V and 3 bases for J; bases not matched to a gene: 5. Per germline, CDR1 MNHEY and CDR2 SVGAGI. In DNA, the CDR3 is TGTGCCAGCAGTTACGACAGGGATAAGACAGATACGCAGTATTTT. Its translation: CASSYDRDKTDTQYF.

This chain uses TRBV4-3 with TRBJ2-1, with a tentative D call TRBD1 (5 bases). In germline, CDR1 is LGHNA, CDR2 YSLEER. V was shortened by 1 base and J by 10 bases, with 14 bases between the two germline ends. There are 14 residues in the CDR3. The CDR3 DNA reads TGCGCCAGCAGCCAAGGATTGCGGACAAGGGAGCAGTTCTTC. It codes for CASSQGLRTREQFF.

V gene TRBV30 combines with J gene TRBJ2-7; TRBD1 aligns across 8 bases. J lost 7 bases, V lost 2 bases, and 19 bases had no gene match. Germline V gives CDR1 GTSNPN, CDR2 SVGIG (reference sequence). The CDR3 consists of 17 residues. The CDR3 DNA reads TGTGCCTGGAGTACCCCCCGCAGGGGGCGCTTTTTGGGTGAGCAGTACTTC. Translating it yields CAWSTPRRGRFLGEQYF.

The V and J genes are TRBV19 and TRBJ1-2; no firm D call. The V gene's germline CDR1 is LNHDA and CDR2 SQIVND (reference sequence). This CDR3 has 13 residues. The V end was cut by 4 bases, the J end by 3 bases, with 9 bases between. In nucleotides, the CDR3 is TGTGCCAGTAGTAAGGAGGGTTACTATGGCTACACCTTC. Residues: CASSKEGYYGYTF.

The genes are TRBV28 and TRBJ2-1; D gene unclear. The length of the CDR3 is 13 residues. V dropped 7 bases and J dropped 12 bases, with 19 bases sitting between them. The germline V gene encodes CDR1 MDHEN and CDR2 SYDVKM. As DNA, the CDR3 is TGTGCCAGCAATAACCCGACACCGATGATGCAGTTCTTC. Translation gives CASNNPTPMMQFF.

Of note for this clone: The conserved closing phenylalanine or tryptophan is absent in this CDR3, likely reflecting a read error. J is TRBJ2-3 and V is TRBV9, with 11 bases lining up with TRBD1. The CDR3 totals 16 residues. From germline, CDR1 is SGDLS and CDR2 YYNGEE. The junction had 3 bases not matched to a gene; V was cut back by 0 bases and J by 3 bases. As DNA, the CDR3 is TGTGCCAGCAGCGTAGTAGGGACAGGGGGGACAGATACGCAGTATCTT. It yields the protein CASSVVGTGGTDTQYL.

This clone was observed a single time. In the same sample, other DNA sequences code for this CDR3. The gene calls are TRBV28 and TRBJ2-7; D is unclear. Germline V gene sequence: CDR1 MDHEN, CDR2 SYDVKM. The CDR3 consists of 15 residues. The ends were cut back, 6 bases at V and 1 base at J, with 16 bases in the middle. CDR3: CASSSPPILSYEQYF. The CDR3, as DNA: TGTGCCAGCAGCTCTCCCCCCATCCTTTCCTACGAGCAGTACTTC.

The chain is built from TRBV11-1 and TRBJ2-5, with 8 nucleotides matching TRBD1. The DNA end is more similar to TRBJ2-7, so the J call may be wrong. Germline lookup yields CDR1 SGHAT and CDR2 FQDESV (reference sequence). The CDR3 extends over 14 amino acids. CDR3: CASSSQGVAYEQYF. CDR3 in DNA: TGTGCCAGCAGCTCACAGGGGGTCGCCTACGAGCAGTACTTC.

The V gene is TRBV4-3, the J gene TRBJ1-2; D ambiguous. This CDR3 region has 15 residues. Germline V gives CDR1 LGHNA, CDR2 YSLEER. Trimming cost V 0 bases and J 3 bases, with 11 bases left between them. CDR3 DNA sequence: TGCGCCAGCAGCCAAGATCCCAGGTTTCACTATGGCTACACCTTC. It yields the protein CASSQDPRFHYGYTF.

The CDR3 reads CASSPRSPDGYNEQFF. CDR3 coding DNA: TGTGCCAGCTCACCACGCTCGCCGGATGGTTACAATGAGCAGTTCTTC. This rearrangement joins TRBV18 to TRBJ2-1; D gene uncertain. Per germline, CDR1 KGHSH and CDR2 LQKENI. Trimming took 1 base from V and 4 from J, leaving 14 bases between them. This CDR3 is built from 16 residues.